The rows below give T cell receptor beta chains drawn from one sample of a study of Graves' ophthalmopathy and Graves' hyperthyroidism. TCRdb re-called the multiplex PCR reads with MiXCR, one entry per CDR3 protein. The sample shows roughly 160,000 distinct CDR3 sequences, 30% to 45% of them seen only once. Sequencing was done on a sample of peripheral blood. The origin of the receptors is a woman aged 40 to 49 with Graves' ophthalmopathy. Both conserved end residues are part of each CDR3. Each record gives: clone size, V gene, J gene, D gene, CDR3 protein, CDR3 DNA. A D gene is named only where the DNA matches it firmly. A row's size may be missing; if present it is once, few, many or a size class.

>-|TRBV6-2/TRBV6-3|TRBJ2-5|-
CASSLLSSVQETQYF
TGTGCCAGCAGCCTATTGTCTAGCGTCCAAGAGACCCAGTACTTC
>many|TRBV13|TRBJ2-7|-
CASSLGGSRNEQYF
TGTGCCAGCAGCTTAGGCGGGAGCCGCAACGAGCAGTACTTC
>many|TRBV7-9|TRBJ2-2|TRBD1
CASRTGTGIPGELFF
TGTGCCAGCAGAACCGGGACAGGGATACCCGGGGAGCTGTTTTTT
>many|TRBV5-1|TRBJ2-2|-
CASSLGFPTNTGELFF
TGCGCCAGCAGCTTGGGCTTTCCTACGAACACCGGGGAGCTGTTTTTT
>-|TRBV6-1|TRBJ1-2|-
CASSDSRRGYGYTF
TGTGCCAGCAGTGATTCCAGGAGGGGGTATGGCTACACCTTC
>-|TRBV28|TRBJ2-7|-
CASSFLSSYEQYF
TGTGCCAGCAGTTTTCTAAGCTCCTACGAGCAGTACTTC
>-|TRBV28|TRBJ1-5|-
CASSFSQPQHF
TGTGCCAGCAGTTTTAGTCAGCCCCAGCATTTT
>many|TRBV6-1|TRBJ1-1|-
CASSEPLGGLDTEAFF
TGTGCCAGCAGTGAGCCGTTGGGGGGATTGGACACTGAAGCTTTCTTT
>-|TRBV6-2/TRBV6-3|TRBJ1-2|-
CASSYSHGYYGYTF
TGTGCCAGCAGTTACTCTCACGGATACTATGGCTACACCTTC
>many|TRBV2|TRBJ1-5|-
CASKRAINQPQHF
TGTGCCAGCAAGAGGGCTATCAATCAGCCCCAGCATTTT
>many|TRBV29-1|TRBJ2-7|-
CSATGEGFEQYF
TGCAGCGCGACAGGAGAGGGTTTCGAGCAGTACTTC
>-|TRBV12-3/TRBV12-4|TRBJ1-2|-
CASSLSGGTNYGYTF
TGTGCCAGCAGTTTATCGGGCGGCACTAACTATGGCTACACCTTC
>many|TRBV7-3|TRBJ1-5|-
CASSLSQNQPQHF
TGTGCCAGCAGCTTAAGCCAGAATCAGCCCCAGCATTTT
>many|TRBV10-1|TRBJ2-5|-
CASSAGQETQYF
TGCGCCAGCAGTGCAGGGCAAGAGACCCAGTACTTC
>-|TRBV12-3/TRBV12-4|TRBJ1-5|-
CASSLVGGSGNQPQHF
TGTGCCAGCAGTTTAGTGGGGGGGAGTGGCAATCAGCCCCAGCATTTT
>many|TRBV7-3|TRBJ1-1|-
CASSSQEDTEAFF
TGTGCCAGCAGCTCCCAGGAGGACACTGAAGCTTTCTTT
>many|TRBV6-1|TRBJ1-1|TRBD1
CASSEPGQGFPEAFF
TGTGCCAGCAGTGAACCGGGACAGGGGTTCCCTGAAGCTTTCTTT
>many|TRBV12-3/TRBV12-4|TRBJ1-5|TRBD1
CASSSRDRGNQPQHF
TGTGCCAGCAGTTCAAGGGACAGAGGAAATCAGCCCCAGCATTTT
>many|TRBV20-1|TRBJ1-5|-
CSAKVEGRMDRGNQPQHF
TGCAGTGCAAAGGTGGAGGGACGGATGGACCGGGGCAATCAGCCCCAGCATTTT
>-|TRBV11-2|TRBJ2-5|-
CASSLDRLSETQYF
TGTGCCAGCAGCTTAGATCGGCTTTCAGAGACCCAGTACTTC
>-|TRBV11-3|TRBJ2-5|TRBD1
CASSDDREETQYF
TGTGCCAGCAGCGATGACAGGGAAGAGACCCAGTACTTC
>many|TRBV12-5|TRBJ1-1|-
CASGPGGVRTEAFF
TGTGCTAGTGGTCCCGGGGGGGTGAGAACTGAAGCTTTCTTT
>-|TRBV20-1|TRBJ1-5|TRBD1
CSASEPGQGDQPQHF
TGCAGTGCTAGCGAGCCGGGACAGGGGGATCAGCCCCAGCATTTT
>many|TRBV6-1|TRBJ2-7|TRBD1
CASRDRGQGDEQYF
TGTGCCAGCAGGGACAGGGGACAGGGGGACGAGCAGTACTTC
>many|TRBV10-3|TRBJ2-4|-
CAISPEAGGAKNIQYF
TGTGCCATCAGTCCGGAGGCAGGGGGGGCCAAAAACATTCAGTACTTC
>-|TRBV6-5|TRBJ2-5|-
CASSYFRPSGTSETQYF
TGTGCCAGCAGTTACTTTCGACCCTCCGGGACATCGGAGACCCAGTACTTC